The clone carrying this T cell receptor beta chain was detected only a few times. Its specificity is not known. One junction end does not reproduce the germline sequence, and a read error may be involved. The sample comes from a study of Graves' ophthalmopathy and Graves' hyperthyroidism. Looking at the study overall: Peripheral blood collection took place at initial diagnosis, before any treatment.

This CDR3 is built from 12 residues. Physicians reached a diagnosis by relying on clinical symptoms, serum thyroxine, TRAb, thyroid ultrasound and orbital computed tomography. Study-wide findings and caveats: In blood appeared most of the expanded thyroid clonotypes whose frequency exceeded 0.001.

Amplification targeted the TCR beta CDR3 regions, with RNA transcripts as the source material. The authors performed first-round RT-PCR with HTBI primers and then a second-round multiplex PCR. Each CDR3 protein gets one entry after TCRdb re-called the multiplex PCR reads with MiXCR. The table has 200,000 to 300,000 distinct CDR3 sequences, around 45% seen once. The sample consisted of peripheral blood. This sequence originates from an adult man with Graves' ophthalmopathy. The chain employs TRBV12-3 or TRBV12-4 and TRBJ2-3; D is uncertain. The CDR3 nucleotides are TGTGCCATCAGTGAGTCGATAGATACGCAGTATTTT. The encoded protein is CAISESIDTQYF.